The 28 T cell receptor beta chains below all came from one sample that was sequenced in a study of human T cells and chemical hapten exposure (dated by TCRdb to the early 2020s). The library was obtained by RACE. The sequencing machine was a NextSeq 500. TCRdb took the public reads, trimmed them with fastp at Q25, ran MiXCR for clone calling and kept in-frame beta chains. Every distinct CDR3 protein forms one entry, paired with its most common genes and DNA. The sample table lists just over 80,000 distinct CDR3 sequences, about 10% of them with a count of one. The ten largest clonotypes hold around 4.2% of the sample. The time point label here, explained by the study, means: patch test 1, 2 weeks after DPC sensitization. The sample's treatment or condition label, in plain terms: therapeutic diphenylcyclopropenone sensitization with weekly scalp DPC. The material sequenced was whole blood, taken in connection with sensitization to the hapten diphenylcyclopropenone (DPC). These receptors all stem from a woman aged 45-65 years with alopecia areata. Some clones in this sample may be carry-over from other donors' samples.

In this sample, this clonotype turned up a few times. This chain connects TRBV5-1 to TRBJ2-1, with 8 bases that match TRBD2. Germline V gene lookup returns CDR1 SGHRS and CDR2 YFSETQ. The J segment lost 6 bases and the V segment lost 4 bases, leaving 9 bases of the junction unmatched. The CDR3 consists of 15 residues. The CDR3 nucleotides read TGCGCCAGCAGCACCCACACTAGCGGACCCAATGAGCAGTTCTTC. It translates to CASSTHTSGPNEQFF.

The chain recombines TRBV6-2 or TRBV6-3 with TRBJ1-5; D is ambiguous. This CDR3 is 13 amino acids long. Germline lookup yields CDR1 MNHEY and CDR2 SVGEGT. Trimming stripped 3 bases from V and 6 bases from J, with 9 bases between. CDR3 coding DNA: TGTGCCAGCAGTTATAGTTGGTTTCAGCCCCAGCATTTT. It codes for CASSYSWFQPQHF.

This clonotype occurred a few times. The chain uses TRBV11-2 and TRBJ1-4, with no clear D. V was pared by 5 bases and J by 8 bases, with 6 bases between. Germline V gene data show CDR1 as SGHAT and CDR2 as FQNNGV. This CDR3 has 11 residues. CDR3 loop: CASSVTEKLFF. The CDR3 nucleotides are TGTGCCAGCAGCGTAACAGAAAAACTGTTTTTT. Drawing the rest from reference TRBV11-2 and TRBJ1-4, the complete variable domain is EAGVAQSPRYKIIEKRQSVAFWCNPISGHATLYWYQQILGQGPKLLIQFQNNGVVDDSQLPKDRFSAERLKGVDSTLKIQPAKLEDSAVYLCASSVTEKLFFGSGTQLSVL.

In its sample, this clonotype was seen many times. The chain is built from TRBV28 and TRBJ2-4; 14 bases line up with TRBD2. J lost 6 bases, V lost 6 bases, and 7 bases had no gene match. Germline V CDR1 and CDR2: MDHEN, SYDVKM. This CDR3 contains 16 residues. CDR3 DNA sequence: TGTGCCAGCAGGTCGTCCGGGACTAGCGGGAGAAACATTCAGTACTTC. Translation: CASRSSGTSGRNIQYF.

This clonotype was observed many times. The rearrangement joins TRBV12-3 or TRBV12-4 to TRBJ1-3; no clear D gene. The ends were cut back, 2 bases at V and 0 bases at J, with 17 bases in the middle. This CDR3 is 18 amino acids long. The CDR3 region has the DNA TGTGCCAGCAGTTTATATTTTTGGATGAAGAGCTCTGGAAACACCATATATTTT. This gives the protein CASSLYFWMKSSGNTIYF.

The sample holds many counts of this clonotype. V usage is TRBV4-2 and J usage is TRBJ2-3, with a tentative D call TRBD2 (5 bases). The V end lost 0 bases, the J end lost 8 bases, and 18 bases lay between the germline ends. Looked up from germline, CDR1 is LGHNA and CDR2 is YNFKEQ. This CDR3 spans 16 amino acids. The DNA for the CDR3 is TGTGCCAGCAGCCAAGATGTCGGGGTCAACATGGGTACGCAGTATTTT. Translation gives CASSQDVGVNMGTQYF.

This clonotype was observed a handful of times. The V gene is TRBV29-1, the J gene TRBJ2-5; 8 bases fit TRBD1. The CDR3 covers 12 residues. The trim removed 7 bases at V and 5 bases at J, leaving 6 bases unmatched. Germline V gene sequence: CDR1 SQVTM, CDR2 ANQGSEA. The CDR3 spells CSGAGGRETQYF. Written as DNA, the CDR3 is TGCAGCGGCGCAGGGGGCCGGGAGACCCAGTACTTC.

The table lists this clonotype with many counts. This chain uses TRBV29-1 with TRBJ1-1, with D uncertain. Germline V lookup: CDR1 SQVTM, CDR2 ANQGSEA. This CDR3 comprises 11 residues. V lost 8 bases to trimming and J lost 8 bases, with 15 bases between them. Here the CDR3 DNA reads TGCAGCTACTCCAGCGAGTTAGAAGCTTTCTTT. This translates into CSYSSELEAFF. Drawing the rest from reference TRBV29-1 and TRBJ1-1, the complete variable domain is SAVISQKPSRDICQRGTSLTIQCQVDSQVTMMFWYRQQPGQSLTLIATANQGSEATYESGFVIDKFPISRPNLTFSTLTVSNMSPEDSSIYLCSYSSELEAFFGQGTRLTVV.

This clonotype was seen a handful of times. The chain uses TRBV12-3 or TRBV12-4 and TRBJ2-7, with TRBD2 matching 13 bases. The CDR3 extends over 18 amino acids. Trimming removed 0 bases from V and 2 bases from J; junction bases left unmatched: 7. Here the CDR3 DNA reads TGTGCCAGCAGTTTAGCCGGACTAGCGGGAGAAGGGGCCTACGAGCAGTACTTC. This sequence encodes CASSLAGLAGEGAYEQYF.

This clonotype appeared many times. This CDR3 reads CASSPAGGLATQYF. For the CDR3, the DNA is TGTGCCAGCTCCCCCGCCGGGGGGCTGGCTACGCAGTATTTT. The chain carries TRBV18 and TRBJ2-3; a weak D match, TRBD2 (7 bases). Germline CDR1 KGHSH, CDR2 LQKENI. Trimming left V 6 bases short and J 8 bases short, with 18 bases between. There are 14 residues in the CDR3.

This clonotype has a handful of counts. This CDR3 reads CASSSQGPPYEQYF. DNA for the CDR3: TGTGCCAGCAGCTCTCAAGGACCGCCTTACGAGCAGTACTTC. The chain uses TRBV12-3 or TRBV12-4 and TRBJ2-7; D is ambiguous. Trimming removed 6 bases at V and 4 bases at J, with 16 bases between. The CDR3 has 14 residues.

This clonotype turned up a few times. The rearrangement joins TRBV20-1 to TRBJ2-1; perhaps D is TRBD1 or TRBD2 (6 bases each). The ends were cut back, 3 bases at V and 5 bases at J, with 23 bases in the middle. This CDR3 comprises 17 residues. The germline CDR1 and CDR2 sequences are DFQATT and SNEGSKA (reference sequence). This chain's CDR3 is CSARPPLGGSINNEQFF. The CDR3 coding sequence is TGCAGTGCTAGGCCCCCCCTGGGGGGCTCGATAAACAATGAGCAGTTCTTC.

This chain joins TRBV7-6 and TRBJ1-1; D not certain. Trimming took off 5 bases at V and 5 bases at J, with 15 bases between the two ends. CDR3 length: 14 residues. Germline V CDR1 and CDR2: SGHVS, FNYEAQ. The CDR3 region is CASSRARLSTEAFF. In DNA form, the CDR3 reads TGTGCCAGCAGCCGCGCCAGGTTATCGACTGAAGCTTTCTTT. Looking up the rest from reference TRBV7-6 and TRBJ1-1 gives the full variable domain: GAGVSQSPRYKVTKRGQDVALRCDPISGHVSLYWYRQALGQGPEFLTYFNYEAQQDKSGLPNDRFSAERPEGSISTLTIQRTEQRDSAMYRCASSRARLSTEAFFGQGTRLTVV.

This clonotype was counted ten times or more. The gene calls are TRBV7-8 and TRBJ2-5, with a tentative D call TRBD2 (6 bases). CDR1 is SGHVS and CDR2 is FQNEAQ in the germline V gene. Trimming stripped 4 bases from V and 3 bases from J, with 15 bases between. This CDR3 is built from 15 residues. The CDR3 sequence: CASSSGGGREETQYF. The CDR3 DNA reads as TGTGCCAGCAGCTCCGGGGGAGGACGGGAAGAGACCCAGTACTTC. Full variable domain (missing parts from reference TRBV7-8 and TRBJ2-5): GAGVSQSPRYKVAKRGQDVALRCDPISGHVSLFWYQQALGQGPEFLTYFQNEAQLDKSGLPSDRFFAERPEGSVSTLKIQRTQQEDSAVYLCASSSGGGREETQYFGPGTRLLVL.

The rearrangement uses TRBV19 and TRBJ1-1, with no clear D. The CDR3 spans 13 residues. Germline V lookup: CDR1 LNHDA, CDR2 SQIVND (reference sequence). The ends were cut back, 3 bases at V and 5 bases at J, with 10 bases in the middle. CDR3 amino acids: CASSILEGTEAFF. The DNA for the CDR3 is TGTGCCAGTAGTATTCTCGAAGGGACTGAAGCTTTCTTT.

J is TRBJ2-2 and V is TRBV9; no clear D gene. Germline CDR1 reads SGDLS; CDR2 reads YYNGEE. Trimming took off 0 bases at V and 0 bases at J, with 9 bases between the two ends. This CDR3 region has 16 residues. CDR3 nucleotide sequence: TGTGCCAGCAGCGTAGTAGTAGGCTCGAACACCGGGGAGCTGTTTTTT. Residues: CASSVVVGSNTGELFF.

This clonotype has ten or more counts. The CDR3 here is CASSQQEPFSGNTIYF. As DNA, the CDR3 is TGTGCCAGCAGTCAACAAGAGCCGTTCTCTGGAAACACCATATATTTT. The chain uses TRBV12-3 or TRBV12-4 and TRBJ1-3; D ambiguous. V was clipped by 5 bases and J by 0 bases, with 14 bases between them. This CDR3 is built from 16 residues.

This clonotype occurred many times. The chain combines TRBV29-1 with TRBJ2-7, with TRBD1 identical over 8 bases. V shed 5 bases and J 6 bases; nucleotides not matched to a gene: 12. Germline V gene lookup returns CDR1 SQVTM and CDR2 ANQGSEA. The CDR3 consists of 14 residues. The chain's CDR3 is CSVSSPTGGIEQYF. CDR3 nucleotides: TGCAGCGTTTCATCCCCCACAGGGGGTATCGAGCAGTACTTC.

This clonotype was detected ten times or more. The chain couples TRBV7-2 to TRBJ1-2; 9 bases are a match to TRBD1. The CDR3 totals 15 residues. Germline trimming cut 1 base from V and 5 bases from J; bases unmatched to any gene: 5. Germline CDR1 SGHTA, CDR2 FQGNSA. The CDR3 sequence: CASSLDSGTGYGYTF. CDR3 sequence (DNA): TGTGCCAGCAGCTTAGATTCCGGGACAGGGTATGGCTACACCTTC.

The chain is built from TRBV11-2 and TRBJ1-2, with 8 bases aligning to TRBD1. The V and J ends lost 5 bases and 5 bases, in that order; junction bases with no gene match: 7. The CDR3 length is 14 residues. Germline V gives CDR1 SGHAT, CDR2 FQNNGV. The CDR3 region has the DNA TGTGCCAGCAGCCGGACAGGGTCCGGTTATGGCTACACCTTC. Residues: CASSRTGSGYGYTF. The whole variable domain, filled in from reference TRBV11-2 and TRBJ1-2, reads EAGVAQSPRYKIIEKRQSVAFWCNPISGHATLYWYQQILGQGPKLLIQFQNNGVVDDSQLPKDRFSAERLKGVDSTLKIQPAKLEDSAVYLCASSRTGSGYGYTFGSGTRLTVV.

This chain uses TRBV20-1 with TRBJ2-7, with 15 nucleotides matching TRBD2. J lost 5 bases, V lost 0 bases, and 17 bases had no gene match. In germline, CDR1 is DFQATT, CDR2 SNEGSKA (reference sequence). CDR3 length: 20 residues. CDR3 in DNA: TGCAGTGCTAGAGAAAATCTTAGAGGGACTAGCGGGAGGTTACACCACGAGCAGTACTTC. It is translated as CSARENLRGTSGRLHHEQYF.

This clonotype has ten or more counts. J is TRBJ1-5 and V is TRBV21-1. TRBV21-1 is marked as a pseudogene. The CDR3 covers 17 residues. The CDR3 loop is CASSKVRGLGGTQPQHF. The CDR3, as DNA: TGTGCCAGCAGCAAAGTAAGGGGCTTGGGAGGGACTCAGCCCCAGCATTTT.

V and J are TRBV12-3 or TRBV12-4 and TRBJ1-4; D is perhaps TRBD1 (5 bases). This CDR3 spans 13 amino acids. V lost 11 bases, J lost 3 bases, and 13 bases lay in between. CDR3 protein: CAGPGAANEKLFF. The DNA for the CDR3 is TGTGCCGGCCCCGGGGCAGCTAATGAAAAACTGTTTTTT.

This clonotype was recorded at least ten times. V usage is TRBV20-1 and J usage is TRBJ1-4; 7 bases are a match to TRBD1. Looked up from germline, CDR1 is DFQATT and CDR2 is SNEGSKA (reference sequence). V trimming: 5 bases; J trimming: 8 bases; junction bases outside the gene matches: 8. The CDR3 contains 13 residues. CDR3: CSASYRGLEKLFF. The CDR3 DNA follows: TGCAGTGCTTCCTACAGGGGTCTCGAAAAACTGTTTTTT.

This clonotype was recorded a few times. This sequence joins TRBV19 and TRBJ2-3, with 10 nucleotides matching TRBD2. CDR3 length: 15 residues. The germline CDR1 and CDR2 sequences are LNHDA and SQIVND (reference sequence). V lost 4 bases, J lost 1 base, and 2 bases stayed unmatched. CDR3 residues: CASSTLAGGTDTQYF. In DNA, the CDR3 is TGTGCCAGTAGTACGCTAGCGGGGGGCACAGATACGCAGTATTTT.

This chain connects TRBV9 to TRBJ2-7, with TRBD2 as a possible D gene (5 bases). The germline V gene encodes CDR1 SGDLS and CDR2 YYNGEE. The CDR3 is made up of 13 amino acids. Trimming pared 5 bases from V and 3 bases from J, leaving 12 bases between. The CDR3 nucleotides read TGTGCCAGCAGTCCTAGCTTAAACTACGAGCAGTACTTC. The encoded protein is CASSPSLNYEQYF. Drawing the rest from reference TRBV9 and TRBJ2-7, the complete variable domain is DSGVTQTPKHLITATGQRVTLRCSPRSGDLSVYWYQQSLDQGLQFLIQYYNGEERAKGNILERFSAQQFPDLHSELNLSSLELGDSALYFCASSPSLNYEQYFGPGTRLTVT.

This clonotype was observed a handful of times. This chain joins TRBV11-3 and TRBJ2-5, with a tentative D call TRBD1 (5 bases). The CDR3 has 15 amino acids. V was clipped by 0 bases and J by 1 base, with 9 bases between them. Germline CDR1 SGHNT, CDR2 YENEEA. The CDR3 DNA is TGTGCCAGCAGCTTAGAAGCAGGGCCCCAAGAGACCCAGTACTTC. This sequence encodes CASSLEAGPQETQYF.

A few counts support this clonotype. V gene TRBV7-2 combines with J gene TRBJ1-5; 10 nucleotides match TRBD1. V lost 4 bases and J lost 6; bases outside the gene matches: 6. Germline V gene sequence: CDR1 SGHTA, CDR2 FQGNSA. This CDR3 comprises 15 residues. The CDR3, as DNA: TGTGCCAGCAGCTCCCTTGGGACAGGGGCTCAGCCCCAGCATTTT. This codes for CASSSLGTGAQPQHF.